Shown below are 10 T cell receptor beta chains from a single sample sequenced in a study of blood T cell repertoires in COVID-19. Repertoires were generated with immunoSEQ multiplex PCR, while TCRdb's copy carries only in-frame clones and drops some. The table lists 300,000 to 350,000 clones, 75% to 90% of them singletons. Material: PBMCs or T cells enriched from blood (not recorded which). Receptors were obtained from a young man who had recovered from COVID-19.

The genes are TRBV2 and TRBJ2-5; 8 bases map to TRBD1. With 6 bases clipped from V and 2 bases from J, the junction kept 2 bases outside the gene matches. From germline, CDR1 is SNHLY and CDR2 FYNNEI. CDR3 size: 13 residues. The CDR3 DNA is TGTGCCAGCAGCGGGGACAGGCAAGAGACCCAGTACTTC. As protein: CASSGDRQETQYF.

This rearrangement joins TRBV6-4 to TRBJ2-3; no definite D call. V lost 3 bases to trimming and J lost 4 bases, with 8 bases between them. Germline CDR1 MRHNA, CDR2 SNTAGT. The CDR3 runs 13 residues. In nucleotides, the CDR3 is TGTGCCAGCAGTGATAAGCACTCAGATACGCAGTATTTT. This codes for CASSDKHSDTQYF.

The chain links TRBV11-2 to TRBJ2-7; no clear D. Germline V gene data show CDR1 as SGHAT and CDR2 as FQNNGV. Trimming cost V 1 base and J 4 bases, with 17 bases left between them. This CDR3 contains 16 residues. DNA for the CDR3: TGTGCCAGCAGCTTAGTAGAGGAGAGGTTTAGGTACGAGCAGTACTTC. Translated, it gives CASSLVEERFRYEQYF. Full variable domain (rest looked up from reference TRBV11-2 and TRBJ2-7): EAGVAQSPRYKIIEKRQSVAFWCNPISGHATLYWYQQILGQGPKLLIQFQNNGVVDDSQLPKDRFSAERLKGVDSTLKIQPAKLEDSAVYLCASSLVEERFRYEQYFGPGTRLTVT.

This clone showed up just once. The V call is TRBV4-1, the J call TRBJ2-2; TRBD2 might be the D (5 bases). The CDR3 has 19 amino acids. The germline V and J ends were trimmed by 2 bases and 1 base, with 20 bases remaining between them. Germline loops: CDR1 MGHRA, CDR2 YSYEKL. The CDR3 nucleotides are TGCGCCAGCAGCCAATTCGTACTTATTGCGGACTTGAACACCGGGGAGCTGTTTTTT. Translation gives CASSQFVLIADLNTGELFF.

The chain joins TRBV11-2 to TRBJ2-3; the D gene is possibly TRBD2 (5 bases). Trimming took off 0 bases at V and 6 bases at J, with 10 bases between the two ends. CDR3 length: 14 residues. The V gene's germline CDR1 is SGHAT and CDR2 FQNNGV. The CDR3 sequence: CASSLDDGVDTQYF. DNA of the CDR3: TGTGCCAGCAGCTTAGATGACGGGGTGGATACGCAGTATTTT.

The chain employs TRBV30 and TRBJ2-5; no definite D call. The V and J ends lost 2 bases and 5 bases respectively, with 18 bases between them. The CDR3 is 15 residues long. Germline V gene data show CDR1 as GTSNPN and CDR2 as SVGIG (reference sequence). The DNA for the CDR3 is TGTGCCTGGAGTCTTGCGCGAGATAATCTGGAGACCCAGTACTTC. Its protein is CAWSLARDNLETQYF.

As to this clone: The same CDR3 arises from other DNA sequences in this sample as well. This rearrangement joins TRBV19 to TRBJ1-5, with D perhaps TRBD1 (5 bases). CDR3 length: 14 residues. The V gene's germline CDR1 is LNHDA and CDR2 SQIVND (reference sequence). Trimming left V 3 bases short and J 0 bases short, with 6 bases between. This CDR3 is CASSIGGSNQPQHF. The CDR3 DNA sequence: TGTGCCAGTAGTATCGGGGGTAGCAATCAGCCCCAGCATTTT.

The V and J genes are TRBV4-1 and TRBJ2-5; a weak D match, TRBD1 (6 bases). Per the germline V gene, CDR1 is MGHRA and CDR2 is YSYEKL. The V end was cut by 1 base, the J end by 2 bases, with 11 bases between. The CDR3 is 15 amino acids. CDR3 DNA: TGCGCCAGCAGCCAAGGGGGGCAGCCGCAAGAGACCCAGTACTTC. Translation gives CASSQGGQPQETQYF.

The chain combines TRBV19 with TRBJ2-1; D is perhaps TRBD1 (5 bases). V was clipped by 7 bases and J by 9 bases, with 19 bases between them. This CDR3 spans 14 amino acids. Per the germline V gene, CDR1 is LNHDA and CDR2 is SQIVND (reference sequence). This CDR3 reads CASTLDTGHGEQFF. For the CDR3, the DNA is TGTGCCAGTACCCTAGACACCGGACACGGTGAGCAGTTCTTC.

The chain carries TRBV19 and TRBJ2-1, with TRBD1 identical over 9 bases. With 4 bases clipped from V and 10 bases from J, the junction kept 2 bases outside the gene matches. In germline, CDR1 is LNHDA, CDR2 SQIVND (reference sequence). The CDR3 spans 12 residues. The CDR3 coding sequence is TGTGCCAGTAGTAACAGGGGGCCGGAGCAGTTCTTC. It encodes CASSNRGPEQFF.